This TCR beta chain was captured in a study of blood T cell repertoires in COVID-19. Study-level information: T cells, B-cell-depleted T cells, or PBMCs provided the cDNA or gDNA that served as material.

CDR1 is LGHDT and CDR2 is YNNKEL in the germline V gene (reference sequence). V shed 4 bases, J shed 4 bases, and the junction held 9 bases outside the gene matches. The CDR3 length is 17 residues. Original processing notes: For nucleated cells, counts were estimated from reference gene primer amplification. TCRdb's copy holds only in-frame clones and misses some; the assay was immunoSEQ multiplex PCR. V, J and clone size were drawn from that table, and D and trimming were deduced from the DNA. The sample records about 30,000 clones, around 90% being singletons. Material: peripheral blood. The chain joins TRBV3-1 (or the pseudogene TRBV3-2) to TRBJ2-1; 11 nucleotides line up with TRBD2. The clonotype originates from a man aged 55 to 70 with active COVID-19. CDR3 nucleotide sequence: TGTGCCAGCAGCCTACACACTATAGCGGGGGGGTACAATGAGCAGTTCTTC. It translates to CASSLHTIAGGYNEQFF.